This is a list of T cell receptor beta chains from one sample in a study of cytomegalovirus exposure and HLA in healthy donors. TCRdb keeps only in-frame clones here, not all; method: immunoSEQ multiplex PCR. This table holds some 100,000 clones, roughly 88% found once. Sequenced sample: PBMCs. The receptors shown here come from a woman younger than 35 in good health and CMV-seronegative. CDR3s include the opening cysteine and the closing phenylalanine or tryptophan. D genes are given only for firm matches. Some rows have no size entry. The others give once, few or many, or a class for an expanded clone.

J | V | size | D | DNA | CDR3
TRBJ2-5 | TRBV7-9 | NA | TRBD1 | TGTTCCAGCAGCCCAGAGGACAGGGACCAAGAGACCCAGTACTTC | CSSSPEDRDQETQYF
TRBJ2-1 | TRBV7-8 | NA | TRBD2 | TGTGCCAGCAGCTCCAGGACTAGCAACTACAATGAGCAGTTCTTC | CASSSRTSNYNEQFF
TRBJ2-7 | TRBV7-2 | NA | NA | TGTGCCAGCAGCTTAGCTAGCAACAGGCCTTCCTACGAGCAGTACTTC | CASSLASNRPSYEQYF
TRBJ2-7 | TRBV11-2 | NA | TRBD2 | TGTGCCAGCGGGCCCCACCCCCATGAGCGGGGGCACGAGCAGTACTTC | CASGPHPHERGHEQYF
TRBJ2-4 | TRBV28 | NA | TRBD2 | TGTGCCAGCAGTTCGGGGGTGGGCGGGGGAAGAAACATTCAGTACTTC | CASSSGVGGGRNIQYF
TRBJ1-2 | TRBV28 | once | TRBD1 | TGTGCCAGCAGTTCCCCCCGGACAGGGGACTATGGCTACACCTTC | CASSSPRTGDYGYTF
TRBJ2-3 | TRBV6-5 | NA | NA | TGTGCCAGCAGTTCGTCACTCGAAGATACGCAGTATTTT | CASSSSLEDTQYF
TRBJ2-7 | TRBV28 | NA | NA | TGTGCCAGCAGTTTCGGACAGTACCCCGGGCAATACTTC | CASSFGQYPGQYF
TRBJ1-2 | TRBV28 | NA | NA | TGTGCCAGCAGTTTTGGGGGCCCGGCGCATGGCTACACCTTC | CASSFGGPAHGYTF
TRBJ2-3 | TRBV7-2 | NA | TRBD1 | TGTGCCAGCAGCCGACAGGGGGGCAACACAGATACGCAGTATTTT | CASSRQGGNTDTQYF
TRBJ1-2 | TRBV19 | NA | TRBD1 | TGTGCCAGTAGTATCGGCACAGGGGGTCGACGAGGCTACACCTTC | CASSIGTGGRRGYTF